Shown below are 29 T cell receptor beta chains from a single sample sequenced in a study of cytomegalovirus exposure and HLA in healthy donors. Vbeta (60) and Jbeta (13) primers were used in the PCR. The repertoire was sequenced with immunoSEQ multiplex PCR; TCRdb's copy has only in-frame clones and lacks some. Among 160,000 or so clones listed, about 75% were seen once. Input material: PBMCs. The source is a middle-aged man in good health and CMV-seropositive.

J is TRBJ2-3 and V is TRBV7-3, with 8 bases matching TRBD2. The J segment lost 4 bases and the V segment lost 0 bases, leaving 9 bases of the junction unmatched. The germline gives CDR1 SGHTA, CDR2 FQGTGA. The CDR3 has 17 amino acids. The CDR3 loop reads CASSLTAQREGPDTQYF. CDR3 DNA: TGTGCCAGCAGCTTAACGGCCCAACGGGAGGGCCCAGATACGCAGTATTTT. Variable domain in full (rest from reference TRBV7-3 and TRBJ2-3): GAGVSQTPSNKVTEKGKYVELRCDPISGHTALYWYRQSLGQGPEFLIYFQGTGAADDSGLPNDRFFAVRPEGSVSTLKIQRTERGDSAVYLCASSLTAQREGPDTQYFGPGTRLTVL.

With respect to this clone: One end of the junction does not line up with germline, which may come from a read error. The V and J genes are TRBV6-5 and TRBJ2-6; maybe TRBD1 (5 bases). The CDR3 sequence is 13 residues long. Germline V gene lookup returns CDR1 MNHEY and CDR2 SVGAGI. CDR3 sequence (DNA): TGTGCCAGCAGCTCCCCTGGGGCCAACGGCCTGACTTTC. Its translation is CASSSPGANGLTF.

The gene calls are TRBV28 and TRBJ1-4; 9 positions match TRBD1. This CDR3 is built from 14 residues. V shed 3 bases and J 6 bases; nucleotides not matched to a gene: 2. The germline gives CDR1 MDHEN, CDR2 SYDVKM. The DNA for the CDR3 is TGTGCCAGCAGTTTGACAGGGGGTTATGAAAAACTGTTTTTT. Residues: CASSLTGGYEKLFF.

The chain carries TRBV11-3 and TRBJ2-1; the D gene is possibly TRBD2 (6 bases). Trimming stripped 0 bases from V and 6 bases from J, with 12 bases between. The CDR3 is made up of 15 amino acids. The germline gives CDR1 SGHNT, CDR2 YENEEA. The CDR3 is CASSLESLGGNEQFF. Written as DNA, the CDR3 is TGTGCCAGCAGCTTAGAATCATTGGGGGGCAATGAGCAGTTCTTC.

J is TRBJ2-7 and V is TRBV11-3, with D unresolved. Germline assignment: CDR1 SGHNT and CDR2 YENEEA. V lost 2 bases and J 4 bases, leaving 12 bases between the germline ends. The CDR3 is made up of 14 amino acids. This CDR3 reads CASSLRSRKYEQYF. For the CDR3, the DNA is TGTGCCAGCAGCTTACGGAGTAGGAAGTACGAGCAGTACTTC.

The J gene is TRBJ2-5, the V gene TRBV9; tentatively, D is TRBD1 (6 bases). Matching the DNA end better, TRBJ2-7 makes the J call doubtful. Germline CDR1 reads SGDLS; CDR2 reads YYNGEE. This CDR3 is 14 amino acids long. CDR3 amino acids: CASSVLGASVEQYF. In nucleotides, the CDR3 is TGTGCCAGCAGCGTCTTGGGGGCTAGTGTCGAGCAGTACTTC.

This clone has a handful of counts. The rearrangement links TRBV6-1 to TRBJ1-2; 8 bases align to TRBD1. Unmatched junction bases numbered 6, after V lost 6 bases and J lost 0 bases. This CDR3 region has 15 residues. From germline, CDR1 is MNHNS and CDR2 SASEGT. CDR3 sequence reads: CASSRDRLANYGYTF. DNA for the CDR3: TGTGCCAGCAGCCGGGACAGGTTAGCTAACTATGGCTACACCTTC.

The table lists this clone with a few counts. The chain couples TRBV7-3 to TRBJ2-7; 11 bases align to TRBD2. The J segment lost 3 bases and the V segment lost 4 bases, leaving 5 bases of the junction unmatched. This CDR3 has 15 residues. CDR1 and CDR2 from the germline V gene are SGHTA and FQGTGA. This chain's CDR3 is CASSSGLAGYYEQYF. The CDR3, as DNA: TGTGCCAGCAGCTCCGGACTAGCGGGCTACTACGAGCAGTACTTC.

A few counts support this clone. The gene calls are TRBV11-3 and TRBJ2-7; 9 nucleotides align to TRBD1. The trim removed 8 bases at V and 6 bases at J, leaving 2 bases unmatched. Germline V gene lookup returns CDR1 SGHNT and CDR2 YENEEA. The CDR3 contains 11 residues. As DNA, the CDR3 is TGTGCCAGCGGGGACAGGGCCGAGCAGTACTTC. As protein: CASGDRAEQYF.

V and J are TRBV20-1 and TRBJ2-3, with D tentatively TRBD2 (5 bases). Per the germline V gene, CDR1 is DFQATT and CDR2 is SNEGSKA (reference sequence). V dropped 7 bases and J dropped 11 bases, with 16 bases sitting between them. The length of the CDR3 is 11 residues. The chain's CDR3 is CSGRTLREQYF. The CDR3 region has the DNA TGCAGTGGTAGGACTCTCAGAGAGCAGTATTTT.

This chain joins TRBV7-3 and TRBJ2-5; D ambiguous. This CDR3 is built from 15 residues. Between the trimmed V and J ends, which lost 1 base and 2 bases, there was a span of 11 bases. Germline V gene lookup returns CDR1 SGHTA and CDR2 FQGTGA. The CDR3 here is CASSLMGSRQETQYF. Written as DNA, the CDR3 is TGTGCCAGCAGCTTAATGGGCAGCCGACAAGAGACCCAGTACTTC.

The chain employs TRBV19 and TRBJ2-1; 9 nucleotides align to TRBD1. Looked up from germline, CDR1 is LNHDA and CDR2 is SQIVND (reference sequence). This CDR3 spans 12 amino acids. J was trimmed by 15 bases and V by 7 bases; bases with no gene match: 10. CDR3 region: CASNGQGRILFF. The CDR3 DNA sequence: TGTGCCAGTAATGGACAGGGGAGGATCTTGTTCTTC.

The chain couples TRBV10-3 to TRBJ2-2, with TRBD1 matching over 7 bases. The V gene end was trimmed by 2 bases and the J gene end by 4 bases; junction bases not matched to a gene: 1. CDR1 and CDR2 (germline): ENHRY, SYGVKD. The CDR3 has 14 residues. In DNA form, the CDR3 reads TGTGCCATCAGTGAGCAGGGGGTCACCGGGGAGCTGTTTTTT. This sequence encodes CAISEQGVTGELFF.

The chain joins TRBV27 to TRBJ2-5; 8 bases map to TRBD2. With the DNA end fitting TRBJ2-7 better, the J assignment may be wrong. Germline lookup yields CDR1 MNHEY and CDR2 SMNVEV (reference sequence). The CDR3 sequence is 14 residues long. This CDR3 reads CASSLLAGGLEQYF. For the CDR3, the DNA is TGTGCCAGCAGTTTGCTAGCGGGCGGGCTCGAGCAGTACTTC.

This chain uses TRBV5-6 with TRBJ2-4; D possibly corresponds to TRBD1 (6 bases). Germline V gene sequence: CDR1 SGHDT, CDR2 YYEEEE. The germline V and J ends were trimmed by 5 bases and 0 bases, with 15 bases remaining between them. The CDR3 spans 16 residues. CDR3 in amino acids: CASRRKGGSAKNIQYF. CDR3 nucleotide sequence: TGTGCCAGCAGACGAAAAGGGGGTTCAGCCAAAAACATTCAGTACTTC.

The chain is built from TRBV2 and TRBJ2-5; TRBD2 might be the D (5 bases). Trimming took off 10 bases at V and 4 bases at J, with 19 bases between the two ends. The V gene's germline CDR1 is SNHLY and CDR2 FYNNEI. CDR3 size: 14 residues. This CDR3 is CAKGPLEDLETQYF. The CDR3 DNA follows: TGTGCCAAAGGGCCCTTGGAGGATTTAGAGACCCAGTACTTC. The full variable domain, in which reference TRBV2 and TRBJ2-5 provide the parts outside the CDR3, is EPEVTQTPSHQVTQMGQEVILRCVPISNHLYFYWYRQILGQKVEFLVSFYNNEISEKSEIFDDQFSVERPDGSNFTLKIRSTKLEDSAMYFCAKGPLEDLETQYFGPGTRLLVL.

This clone has just one count. The chain has TRBV18 and TRBJ2-7; TRBD1 matches at 8 bases. CDR3 length: 14 residues. V lost 6 bases to trimming and J lost 6 bases; unmatched junction nucleotides: 10. Looked up from germline, CDR1 is KGHSH and CDR2 is LQKENI. CDR3 region: CASSPRTGRFEQYF. DNA for the CDR3: TGTGCCAGCTCCCCGCGGACAGGGAGATTCGAGCAGTACTTC.

This chain joins TRBV7-6 and TRBJ2-7; D is possibly TRBD2 (6 bases). Germline CDR1 and CDR2: SGHVS and FNYEAQ. The CDR3 totals 13 residues. Trimming cost V 2 bases and J 7 bases, with 12 bases left between them. In nucleotides, the CDR3 is TGTGCCAGCAGCTTAACCCGGGAGCAAGAGCAGTACTTC. Its translation: CASSLTREQEQYF.

Regarding this clone: Relative to the germline gene, one junction end is altered; a read error may explain this. The chain carries TRBV28 and TRBJ2-4; 8 bases fit TRBD2. Germline CDR1 is MDHEN and CDR2 is SYDVKM. The CDR3 totals 16 residues. CDR3 amino acids: CASRGSAGAMQNSQYF. The CDR3 DNA reads as TGTGCCAGCAGGGGTTCAGCGGGAGCTATGCAAAACAGTCAGTACTTC.

The chain joins TRBV7-9 to TRBJ2-7, with D possibly being TRBD2 (6 bases). The V and J ends lost 2 bases and 0 bases respectively, with 8 bases between them. Germline loops: CDR1 SEHNR, CDR2 FQNEAQ (reference sequence). The CDR3 runs to 14 residues. The CDR3 bases are TGTGCCAGCAGCTTATTTAGCGGCTCCTACGAGCAGTACTTC. Protein: CASSLFSGSYEQYF.

To note about this clone: An end of the junction differs from the germline gene, which may be a read error. The chain links TRBV5-1 to TRBJ2-3; tentatively, D is TRBD2 (5 bases). Per germline, CDR1 SGHRS and CDR2 YFSETQ. The CDR3 has 15 amino acids. Here the CDR3 reads CAGSSTTAPTDTQYF. For the CDR3, the DNA is TGCGCCGGCAGTTCGACTACCGCGCCCACAGATACGCAGTATTTT.

The chain uses TRBV15 and TRBJ2-1; D is perhaps TRBD2 (7 bases). Germline CDR1 is LNHNV and CDR2 is YYDKDF (reference sequence). The germline V and J ends were trimmed by 0 bases and 12 bases, with 15 bases remaining between them. The CDR3 covers 14 residues. DNA for the CDR3: TGTGCCACCAGCAGAGATCTGGGGGGAGGGGGGCAGTTCTTC. Translation: CATSRDLGGGGQFF. The variable domain in full, with the rest retrieved from reference TRBV15 and TRBJ2-1, is DAMVIQNPRYQVTQFGKPVTLSCSQTLNHNVMYWYQQKSSQAPKLLFHYYDKDFNNEADTPDNFQSRRPNTSFCFLDIRSPGLGDTAMYLCATSRDLGGGGQFFGPGTRLTVL.

This chain uses TRBV7-2 with TRBJ1-1; 7 bases match TRBD1. Looked up from germline, CDR1 is SGHTA and CDR2 is FQGNSA. CDR3 length: 12 residues. J lost 9 bases, V lost 1 base, and 2 bases had no gene match. CDR3 residues: CASSLGQGKAFF. CDR3 in DNA: TGTGCCAGCAGCTTAGGACAGGGAAAAGCTTTCTTT.

The chain combines TRBV7-3 with TRBJ2-1; tentative D call: TRBD2 (5 bases). Germline V gene data show CDR1 as SGHTA and CDR2 as FQGTGA. V lost 4 bases and J 8 bases, leaving 12 bases between the germline ends. CDR3 length: 13 amino acids. As DNA, the CDR3 is TGTGCCAGCAGCTCTCTTCGGCGGGATGAGCAGTTCTTC. The encoded protein is CASSSLRRDEQFF.

CDR3 sequence (DNA): TGCGCCAGCAGGAACTCACTAGCGGGAGAAGACACCGGGGAGCTGTTTTTT. It translates to CASRNSLAGEDTGELFF. The chain is built from TRBV10-2 and TRBJ2-2, with 11 positions matching TRBD2. With V trimmed by 6 bases and J by 3 bases, 9 bases remained unmatched. Germline CDR1 reads WSHSY; CDR2 reads SAAADI. The CDR3 is 17 residues long.

The V call is TRBV6-1, the J call TRBJ1-2; D call uncertain. CDR3 length equals 16 residues. V lost 4 bases, J lost 1 base, and 16 bases lay in between. CDR1 and CDR2 from the germline V gene are MNHNS and SASEGT. The CDR3 nucleotides are TGTGCCAGCAGTGGCAAGGACGGGAGTCTTAACTATGGCTACACCTTC. Its protein product is CASSGKDGSLNYGYTF.

J is TRBJ1-4 and V is TRBV30; 8 positions match TRBD1. The CDR3 runs to 11 residues. J lost 11 bases, V lost 8 bases, and 7 bases had no gene match. Per the germline V gene, CDR1 is GTSNPN and CDR2 is SVGIG (reference sequence). CDR3 DNA sequence: TGTGCCGGTTCACGGGACAGGAAACTGTTTTTT. It translates to CAGSRDRKLFF.

The chain employs TRBV5-1 and TRBJ1-2; D perhaps matches TRBD1 (6 bases). There are 15 residues in the CDR3. Germline CDR1 and CDR2: SGHRS and YFSETQ. V shed 0 bases and J shed 7 bases, with 16 bases lying between them. The CDR3 DNA reads TGCGCCAGCAGCTTGGAGCTGGGGGCGGTTTCTGGCTACACCTTC. It codes for CASSLELGAVSGYTF.

The J gene is TRBJ2-5, the V gene TRBV9, with D unresolved. This CDR3 is built from 13 residues. Trimming pared 0 bases from V and 5 bases from J, leaving 8 bases between. Germline CDR1 reads SGDLS; CDR2 reads YYNGEE. The CDR3 protein is CASSVGPGETQYF. CDR3 sequence (DNA): TGTGCCAGCAGCGTAGGCCCCGGGGAGACCCAGTACTTC.